This T cell receptor (beta chain) was found in a study of response to subunit inactivated influenza vaccine. Study observations and caveats: The authors offered the suggestion that each seasonal influenza vaccination recruits few new T cells.

Germline V gene data show CDR1 as SGHTA and CDR2 as FQGNSA. There are 16 residues in the CDR3. Trimming took off 1 base at V and 1 base at J, with 14 bases between the two ends. From the RT-PCR reads, TCRdb called clonotypes with MiXCR, one entry per CDR3 protein. The sample lists under 550,000 distinct CDR3 sequences; approximately 7.3% were seen once. Concerning this clonotype: Antigen unknown.

The chain combines TRBV7-2 with TRBJ2-7, with a possible D match to TRBD2 (6 bases). The clonotype was recovered from a man aged 50 to 69 who received an inactivated influenza vaccine. Sequenced here: PBMCs from blood, sampled less than 30 months after vaccination. The CDR3 here is CASSLGRAAGSYEQYF. The CDR3 DNA reads as TGTGCCAGCAGCTTAGGGAGGGCGGCGGGATCCTACGAGCAGTACTTC.